The entry below describes one T cell receptor (beta chain). Trimming removed 5 bases at V and 1 base at J, with 12 bases between. The CDR3 covers 16 residues. Germline-derived CDR1 and CDR2 are LNHNV and YYDKDF (reference sequence). This specimen belongs to a study of blood T cell repertoires in COVID-19. Study in general: Sample material is recorded as cDNA or gDNA derived from T cells, B-cell-depleted T cells, or PBMCs.

People in the exposed group encountered a COVID-19 case within 2 weeks before entering the study. How the authors handled the data: Reference gene primer amplification yielded estimated nucleated cell counts. TCRdb's table, derived via immunoSEQ multiplex PCR, lists solely in-frame clones and lacks some. V and J calls plus clone size are reproduced from that table; the DNA served to infer D and trimming. The sample holds approximately 300,000 clones; more than 85% are singletons and the top ten take almost 4%. The rearrangement uses TRBV15 and TRBJ2-6; possible D gene TRBD1, 7 bases. The sample was PBMCs or T cells enriched from blood (not recorded which). This receptor was identified in a woman under 40 who had been exposed to COVID-19. CDR3 coding DNA: TGTGCCACCAGCCCCCCAGGGGGGTCTGGGGCCAACGTCCTGACTTTC. As protein: CATSPPGGSGANVLTF.